These 21 T cell receptor beta chains were all obtained from the same sample, sequenced in a study of blood T cell repertoires in COVID-19. Sequencing used immunoSEQ multiplex PCR; TCRdb keeps in-frame clones, though not all of them. The sample has 20,000 or so clones, roughly 89% seen once. The sample consisted of peripheral blood. All receptors derive from a human donor in a cohort sampled during active COVID-19.

The genes are TRBV7-2 and TRBJ1-1; 11 bases match TRBD1. The CDR3 totals 16 residues. Trimming at V came to 1 base and at J to 5 bases, leaving 6 bases not matched to a gene. Looked up from germline, CDR1 is SGHTA and CDR2 is FQGNSA. This chain's CDR3 is CASSLGPRDRGTEAFF. In DNA form, the CDR3 reads TGTGCCAGCAGCTTAGGGCCCCGGGACAGGGGGACTGAAGCTTTCTTT.

The V gene is TRBV19, the J gene TRBJ2-1; D remains unclear. V dropped 1 base and J dropped 8 bases, with 12 bases sitting between them. The CDR3 has 14 amino acids. Germline assignment: CDR1 LNHDA and CDR2 SQIVND (reference sequence). The DNA for the CDR3 is TGTGCCAGTAGTATAGCTGGAGTAGGTGATGAGCAGTTCTTC. Amino acid sequence: CASSIAGVGDEQFF.

This chain uses TRBV21-1 with TRBJ2-1; TRBD2, as called in the table, went unchecked against the DNA. TRBV21-1 is labeled a pseudogene. There are 14 residues in the CDR3. CDR3 residues: CASSKAERETGQFF. Here the CDR3 DNA reads TGTGCCAGCAGCAAAGCTGAGCGGGAGACCGGGCAGTTCTTC.

V usage is TRBV9 and J usage is TRBJ2-5; no reliable D call. The germline V gene has CDR1 SGDLS and CDR2 YYNGEE. Trimming left V 1 base short and J 3 bases short, with 4 bases between. The CDR3 has 12 amino acids. CDR3 nucleotide sequence: TGTGCCAGCAGCGTAACGGAAGAGACCCAGTACTTC. Protein sequence: CASSVTEETQYF.

The rearrangement links TRBV7-9 to TRBJ1-2, with D uncertain. Germline V gene data show CDR1 as SEHNR and CDR2 as FQNEAQ (reference sequence). The CDR3 runs 12 residues. The V end was cut by 5 bases, the J end by 2 bases, with 6 bases between. The CDR3 loop is CASSTENYGYTF. CDR3 nucleotides: TGTGCCAGCAGCACGGAGAACTATGGCTACACCTTC.

The genes are TRBV18 and TRBJ1-2, with a tentative D call TRBD1 (6 bases). The germline CDR1 and CDR2 sequences are KGHSH and LQKENI. V was pared by 3 bases and J by 11 bases, with 13 bases between. The CDR3 runs to 12 residues. CDR3 nucleotides: TGTGCCAGCTCACCCTTGGGACACCTGTACACCTTC. Amino acids: CASSPLGHLYTF.

The V and J genes are TRBV6-5 and TRBJ2-1; 10 positions match TRBD1. Unmatched junction bases numbered 11, after V lost 6 bases and J lost 9 bases. The CDR3 length is 15 residues. Germline assignment: CDR1 MNHEY and CDR2 SVGAGI. CDR3 sequence: CASSKSRTGGFEQFF. The CDR3 DNA is TGTGCCAGCAGCAAATCCCGGACAGGGGGATTTGAGCAGTTCTTC.

This chain links TRBV28 with TRBJ2-1; maybe TRBD1 (5 bases). Trimming shortened V by 5 bases and J by 7 bases, and 15 bases separated the two germline ends. Per the germline V gene, CDR1 is MDHEN and CDR2 is SYDVKM. This CDR3 is built from 14 residues. This CDR3 is CASSPLNPGNEQFF. The CDR3 nucleotides read TGTGCCAGCAGTCCCCTTAACCCAGGGAATGAGCAGTTCTTC.

This clone was detected a few times. The J gene is TRBJ1-6, the V gene TRBV27; 7 bases map to TRBD1. The ends lost 6 bases at V and 11 bases at J; junction bases unmatched: 7. Germline loops: CDR1 MNHEY, CDR2 SMNVEV (reference sequence). The CDR3 contains 13 residues. CDR3 nucleotides: TGTGCCAGCAGGGGGGACAGCTCCGCACCCCTCCACTTT. It codes for CASRGDSSAPLHF.

V and J are TRBV27 and TRBJ2-1, with 10 bases lining up with TRBD2. V was clipped by 3 bases and J by 6 bases; unmatched bases: 32. CDR3 length equals 24 residues. Germline V gene data show CDR1 as MNHEY and CDR2 as SMNVEV (reference sequence). The CDR3 protein is CASSFPYHPSGSPDPGRRRNEQFF. For the CDR3, the DNA is TGTGCCAGCAGTTTCCCATACCATCCTAGCGGGAGTCCGGATCCGGGCAGGCGGCGCAATGAGCAGTTCTTC.

The chain recombines TRBV11-2 with TRBJ2-3; TRBD1 is a possible D gene (5 bases). V was clipped by 2 bases and J by 1 base, with 13 bases between them. In germline, CDR1 is SGHAT, CDR2 FQNNGV. The CDR3 has 16 amino acids. CDR3 sequence reads: CASSLLGQGGTDTQYF. DNA for the CDR3: TGTGCCAGCAGCTTACTCGGCCAGGGTGGCACAGATACGCAGTATTTT.

The chain is built from TRBV5-5 and TRBJ1-1; no clear D. Germline values: CDR1 SGHKS, CDR2 YYEKEE (reference sequence). The V end was cut by 2 bases, the J end by 0 bases, with 11 bases between. The CDR3 extends over 15 amino acids. CDR3 sequence (DNA): TGTGCCAGCAGCTTTTTAGAGGCCTTGAACACTGAAGCTTTCTTT. It encodes CASSFLEALNTEAFF.

The DNA for the CDR3 is TGTGCCAGCACGAAGGACAGGGGAACAGATACGCAGTATTTT. Translation: CASTKDRGTDTQYF. J is TRBJ2-3 and V is TRBV2; 9 nucleotides align to TRBD1. This CDR3 is built from 14 residues. Germline V gene lookup returns CDR1 SNHLY and CDR2 FYNNEI. Trimming took 7 bases from V and 3 from J; bases not matched to a gene: 5.

The V and J genes are TRBV24-1 and TRBJ2-1; 13 nucleotides line up with TRBD2. Trimming removed 9 bases from V and 7 bases from J; junction bases left unmatched: 8. The V gene's germline CDR1 is KGHDR and CDR2 SFDVKD. The CDR3 is 15 residues long. The CDR3 nucleotides read TGTGCCACCCCCGGACTAGCGGGAGACGGGAATGAGCAGTTCTTC. Protein sequence: CATPGLAGDGNEQFF.

V is TRBV30 and J is TRBJ2-7; TRBD2 matches at 7 bases. V lost 3 bases, J lost 2 bases, and 7 bases stayed unmatched. From germline, CDR1 is GTSNPN and CDR2 SVGIG (reference sequence). The CDR3 is 14 residues long. This CDR3 is CAWRLGGGAYEQYF. The CDR3 DNA is TGTGCCTGGAGACTAGGCGGGGGAGCCTACGAGCAGTACTTC.

The chain has TRBV6-2 or TRBV6-3 and TRBJ1-5; a weak D match, TRBD1 (6 bases). CDR3 size: 16 residues. The germline gives CDR1 MNHEY, CDR2 SVGEGT. Trimming left V 2 bases short and J 2 bases short, with 13 bases between. CDR3 in DNA: TGTGCCAGCAGTTACCTCAGGGGAGTCGGCAATCAGCCCCAGCATTTT. Its translation: CASSYLRGVGNQPQHF.

The chain uses TRBV5-4 and TRBJ2-7; D is ambiguous. V was shortened by 1 base and J by 3 bases, with 5 bases between the two germline ends. From germline, CDR1 is SGHNT and CDR2 YYREEE (reference sequence). CDR3 length: 12 residues. The DNA of the CDR3 is TGTGCCAGCAGCTTGTCGGGCTACGAGCAGTACTTC. The encoded protein is CASSLSGYEQYF.

V gene TRBV29-1 combines with J gene TRBJ2-1, with 7 bases that match TRBD2. CDR3 length equals 14 residues. Germline loops: CDR1 SQVTM, CDR2 ANQGSEA. J was trimmed by 8 bases and V by 4 bases; bases with no gene match: 11. The DNA of the CDR3 is TGCAGCGTTGTTACCTGGGTAGGGAGGGATGAGCAGTTCTTC. It is translated as CSVVTWVGRDEQFF.

The chain couples TRBV7-6 to TRBJ1-5; the match to TRBD1 covers 9 bases. The germline V gene encodes CDR1 SGHVS and CDR2 FNYEAQ. The CDR3 is made up of 16 amino acids. The V gene end was trimmed by 1 base and the J gene end by 6 bases; junction bases not matched to a gene: 7. Here the CDR3 reads CASSLGGTGNGQPQHF. CDR3 nucleotides: TGTGCCAGCAGCTTAGGGGGGACAGGGAATGGTCAGCCCCAGCATTTT.

The chain links TRBV7-3 to TRBJ2-2; 8 nucleotides agree with TRBD2. V was pared by 5 bases and J by 0 bases, with 20 bases of the junction left unmatched. Germline loops: CDR1 SGHTA, CDR2 FQGTGA. The CDR3 contains 21 residues. The CDR3 DNA reads TGTGCCAGCAGCACAGAATCACCCTCGGGGGGGCCGATTTCGAACACCGGGGAGCTGTTTTTT. Amino acid sequence: CASSTESPSGGPISNTGELFF.

This chain connects TRBV11-2 to TRBJ2-5, with D tentatively TRBD1 (5 bases). Germline V lookup: CDR1 SGHAT, CDR2 FQNNGV. CDR3 length equals 11 residues. V lost 8 bases to trimming and J lost 7 bases, with 11 bases between them. The CDR3 loop is CASGLRGTQYF. CDR3 in DNA: TGTGCCAGCGGCCTAAGGGGGACCCAGTACTTC.